What follows is one TCR beta chain and its context. Its antigen is as yet unknown. The data belong to a study of radiotherapy plus CTLA-4 blockade in lung cancer. Lung cancer patients with chemo-refractory metastatic non-small-cell disease were given focal radiation plus CTLA-4 blockade with ipilimumab. General study results and limits: Early clone dynamics of blood T cells, plus interferon-beta, reportedly predicted response best. Radiotherapy with ipilimumab was followed by blood expansion of tumor-derived clones.

The CDR3 covers 17 residues. In germline, CDR1 is LNHDA, CDR2 SQIVND (reference sequence). J gave up 7 bases and V 4 bases, and 13 bases lay outside the gene matches. Libraries were prepared by immunoSEQ multiplex PCR; TCRdb keeps only in-frame clonotypes and omits some of them. The profile shows around 100,000 clones, approximately 80% of them singletons. The origin of this receptor is a human donor with non-small cell lung cancer that progressed on radiotherapy plus ipilimumab. Some clones in this sample may be carry-over from other donors' samples. V usage is TRBV19 and J usage is TRBJ2-5, with 12 bases matching TRBD2. This specimen was peripheral blood, taken from a patient treated with radiotherapy plus ipilimumab. The CDR3 DNA reads as TGTGCCAGTAGTACCCGGACTAGCGGGGCGTCTTCAGGGACCCAGTACTTC. This codes for CASSTRTSGASSGTQYF.